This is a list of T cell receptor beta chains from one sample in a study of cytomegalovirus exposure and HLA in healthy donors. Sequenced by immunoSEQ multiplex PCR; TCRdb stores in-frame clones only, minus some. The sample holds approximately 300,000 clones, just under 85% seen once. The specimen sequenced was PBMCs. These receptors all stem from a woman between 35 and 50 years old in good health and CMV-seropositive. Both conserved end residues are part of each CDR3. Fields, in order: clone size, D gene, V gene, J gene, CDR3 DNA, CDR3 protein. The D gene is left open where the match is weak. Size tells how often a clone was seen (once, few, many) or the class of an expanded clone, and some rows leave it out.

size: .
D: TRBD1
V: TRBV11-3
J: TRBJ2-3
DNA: TGTGCCAGCAGCGGTAACCCTGGGACAGCTAGCACAGATACGCAGTATTTT
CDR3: CASSGNPGTASTDTQYF

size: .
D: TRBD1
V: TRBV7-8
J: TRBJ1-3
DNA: TGTGCCAGCAGCTTATTCGACAGGGGCTCTGGAAACACCATATATTTT
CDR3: CASSLFDRGSGNTIYF

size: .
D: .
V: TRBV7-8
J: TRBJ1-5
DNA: TGTGCCAGCAGCTTTGACGGGACTTACAGCAATCAGCCCCAGCATTTT
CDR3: CASSFDGTYSNQPQHF

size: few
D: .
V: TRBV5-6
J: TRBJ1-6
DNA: TGTGCCAGCAGCCGAGGCCCTCCCTCCTATAATTCACCCCTCCACTTT
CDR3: CASSRGPPSYNSPLHF

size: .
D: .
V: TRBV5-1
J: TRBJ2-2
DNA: TGCGCCAGCAGCTTACAGATCGCGAACACCGGGGAGCTGTTTTTT
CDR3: CASSLQIANTGELFF

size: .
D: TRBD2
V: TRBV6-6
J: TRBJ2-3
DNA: TGTGCCAGCAGTCCGGGGGGAGATACGCAGTATTTT
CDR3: CASSPGGDTQYF

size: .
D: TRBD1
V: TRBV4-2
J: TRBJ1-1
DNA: TGTGCCAGCAGCCAGGAACAGGGGCACACTGAAGCTTTCTTT
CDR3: CASSQEQGHTEAFF

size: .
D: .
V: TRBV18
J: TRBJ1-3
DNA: TGTGCCAGCTCACCCGCACAGGGCGTTGGAAACACCATATATTTT
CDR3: CASSPAQGVGNTIYF

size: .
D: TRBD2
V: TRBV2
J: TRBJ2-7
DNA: TGTGCCAGCAGTTATGGCGGGAGTGAGTACGAGCAGTACTTC
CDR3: CASSYGGSEYEQYF

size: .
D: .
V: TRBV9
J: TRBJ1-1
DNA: TGTGCCAGCAGCCCGTTTTTGAACACTGAAGCTTTCTTT
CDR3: CASSPFLNTEAFF

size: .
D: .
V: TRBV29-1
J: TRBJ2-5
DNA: TGCAGCGTCAGTCGGGGGGAGACCCAGTACTTC
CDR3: CSVSRGETQYF

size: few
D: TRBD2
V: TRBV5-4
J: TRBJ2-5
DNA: TGTGCCAGCAGAGGGACTAGCGGGATAGCAGAGACCCAGTACTTC
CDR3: CASRGTSGIAETQYF

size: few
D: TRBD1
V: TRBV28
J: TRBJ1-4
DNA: TGTGCCACCTCGCGGGCAGGGGGGAACGAAAAACTGTTTTTT
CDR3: CATSRAGGNEKLFF

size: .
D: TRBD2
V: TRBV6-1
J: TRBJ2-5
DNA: TGTGCCAGCAGTGCTCGACTAGCCCCAGAGACCCAGTACTTC
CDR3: CASSARLAPETQYF

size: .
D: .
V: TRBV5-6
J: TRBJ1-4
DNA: TGTGCCAGCAGCTTACTCGAGGGGGCAACTAATGAAAAACTGTTTTTT
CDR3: CASSLLEGATNEKLFF

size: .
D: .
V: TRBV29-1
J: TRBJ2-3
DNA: TGCAGCGTTGAACCGGGACTCACCACAGATACGCAGTATTTT
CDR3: CSVEPGLTTDTQYF

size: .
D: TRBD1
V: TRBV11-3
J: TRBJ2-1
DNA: TGTGCCAGCAGCTTAGATCGGACAGGTGAGCAGTTCTTC
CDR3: CASSLDRTGEQFF

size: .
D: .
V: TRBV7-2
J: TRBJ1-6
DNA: TGTGCCAGCACTGGGACAAGGAATTCACCCCTCCACTTT
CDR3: CASTGTRNSPLHF

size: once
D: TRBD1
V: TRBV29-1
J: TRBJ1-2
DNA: TGCAGCGTTATCCGGGACAGGGGGCAAAGTACTGGCTACACCTTC
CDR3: CSVIRDRGQSTGYTF

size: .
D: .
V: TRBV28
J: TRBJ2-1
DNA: TGTGCCAGCAGCCTCAGGGGTGAGCAGTTCTTC
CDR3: CASSLRGEQFF

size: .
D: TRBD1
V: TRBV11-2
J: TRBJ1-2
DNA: TGTGCCAGCAGCCTTATCCAACGGACAGGGGGGAGCTATGGCTACACCTTC
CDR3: CASSLIQRTGGSYGYTF

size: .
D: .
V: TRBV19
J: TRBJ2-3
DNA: TGTGCCAGTGGGGGTAGCGGATTACGCACAGATACGCAGTATTTT
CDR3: CASGGSGLRTDTQYF

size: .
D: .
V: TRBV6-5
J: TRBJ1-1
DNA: TGTGCCAGCAGTTACCAGGGGCGGAACACTGAAGCTTTCTTT
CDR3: CASSYQGRNTEAFF

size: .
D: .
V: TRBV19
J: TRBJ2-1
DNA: TGTGCCAGTAGTCTTTCACGGTTGAGTGAGCAGTTCTTC
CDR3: CASSLSRLSEQFF

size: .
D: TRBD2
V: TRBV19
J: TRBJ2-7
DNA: TGTGCCAGCAAGAGCGGGGAAACCTCCTTCGACGAGCAGTACTTC
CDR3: CASKSGETSFDEQYF

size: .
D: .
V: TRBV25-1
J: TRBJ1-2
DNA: TGTGCCAGCAGAACAGGGAGCTATGGCTACACCTTC
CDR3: CASRTGSYGYTF

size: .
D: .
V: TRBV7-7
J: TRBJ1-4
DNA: TGTGCTAGCAGCTTGCCTAACCCGGGGACAACTAATGAAAAACTGTTTTTT
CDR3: CASSLPNPGTTNEKLFF

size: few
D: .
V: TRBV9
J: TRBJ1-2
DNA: TGTGCCAGCAGCGAAAACCCGGGACTCGATAGCGGTGGCTACACCTTC
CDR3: CASSENPGLDSGGYTF

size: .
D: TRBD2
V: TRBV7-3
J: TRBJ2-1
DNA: TGTGCCAGCAGCCAGCGGGAGGGGGATAGGTTCTTC
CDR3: CASSQREGDRFF

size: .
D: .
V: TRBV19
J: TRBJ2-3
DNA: TGTGCCAGTAGTAAATCTGGCGGGGGCACAGATACGCAGTATTTT
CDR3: CASSKSGGGTDTQYF

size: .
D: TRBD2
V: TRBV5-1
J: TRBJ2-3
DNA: TGCGCCAGCAGCTCGGGAGTTGCGGGAGACACAGATACGCAGTATTTT
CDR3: CASSSGVAGDTDTQYF

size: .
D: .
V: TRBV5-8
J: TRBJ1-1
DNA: TGTGCCAGCAGCTCCCTCTCGGGATCCTTGAACACTGAAGCTTTCTTT
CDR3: CASSSLSGSLNTEAFF

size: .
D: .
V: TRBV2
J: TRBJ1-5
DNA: TGTGCCAGCAGTCGGGCCGGGACACTGAATCAGCCCCAGCATTTT
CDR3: CASSRAGTLNQPQHF

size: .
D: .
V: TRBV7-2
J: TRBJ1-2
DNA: TGTGCCAGCAGCCCGACAGGAGAGGGCTATGGCTACACCTTC
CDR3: CASSPTGEGYGYTF

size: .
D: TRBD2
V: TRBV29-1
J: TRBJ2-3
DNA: TGCAGCGTTGAAGAATACGGACTAGCGGGAGCGGAAGATACGCAGTATTTT
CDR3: CSVEEYGLAGAEDTQYF

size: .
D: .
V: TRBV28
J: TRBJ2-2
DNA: TGTGCCAGCAGTCCGGGGGTGCGGGACGGTTTTAGTGGCACCGGGGAGCTGTTTTTT
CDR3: CASSPGVRDGFSGTGELFF

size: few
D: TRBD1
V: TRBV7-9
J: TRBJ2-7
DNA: TGTTCCAGCAGCTCAGGGACAGGGGCTCCGTACTTC
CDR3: CSSSSGTGAPYF

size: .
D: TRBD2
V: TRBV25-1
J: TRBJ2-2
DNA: TGTGCCAGCAGTGGACTAGCGGGGAGCTCGCCCGGGGAGCTGTTTTTT
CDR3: CASSGLAGSSPGELFF

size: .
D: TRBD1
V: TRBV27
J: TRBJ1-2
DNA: TGTGCCAGCAGTTCCAGGACAGGCCCTGGCTACACCTTC
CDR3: CASSSRTGPGYTF

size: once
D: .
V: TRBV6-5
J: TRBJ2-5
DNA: TGTGCCAGCAGTTACTCGTTTGGCGGAGAAGAGACCCAGTACTTC
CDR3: CASSYSFGGEETQYF

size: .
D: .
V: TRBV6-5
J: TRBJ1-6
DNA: TGTGCCAGCCAGTTCTCCTATAATTCACCCCTCCACTTT
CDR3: CASQFSYNSPLHF

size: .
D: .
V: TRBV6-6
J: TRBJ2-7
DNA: TGTGCCAGCAGTTACGCTAGCTACGAGCAGTACTTC
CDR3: CASSYASYEQYF

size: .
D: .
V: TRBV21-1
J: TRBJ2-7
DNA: TGTGCCAGCAGCAAAGCATCAGGACAGGGGATGAACTACGAGCAGTACTTC
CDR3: CASSKASGQGMNYEQYF

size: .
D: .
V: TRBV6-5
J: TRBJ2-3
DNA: TGTGCCAGCAGTAGACAGCTTAGCACAGATACGCAGTATTTT
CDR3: CASSRQLSTDTQYF

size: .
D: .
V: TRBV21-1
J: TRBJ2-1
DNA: TGTGCCAGGCTTTGGGGGGGGGAGCAGTTCTTC
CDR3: CARLWGGEQFF

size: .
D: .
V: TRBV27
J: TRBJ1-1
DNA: TGTGCCAGCAGGGGGGAGGGACGCACTGAAGCTTTCTTT
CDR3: CASRGEGRTEAFF

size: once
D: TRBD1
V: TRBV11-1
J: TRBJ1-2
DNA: TGTGCCAGCAGCTGGAGCGGGATGGACAGGGCTGGCTACACCTTC
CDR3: CASSWSGMDRAGYTF

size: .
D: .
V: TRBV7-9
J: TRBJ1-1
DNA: TGTGCCAGCAGCCCGCGACAGGACGCGAACACTGAAGCTTTCTTT
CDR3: CASSPRQDANTEAFF

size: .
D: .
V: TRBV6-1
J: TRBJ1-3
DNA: TGTGCCGGATCCCCCCAGGGTGGCGGAAACACCATATATTTT
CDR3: CAGSPQGGGNTIYF

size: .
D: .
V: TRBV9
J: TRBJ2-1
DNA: TGTGCCAGCAGCGTAGGGACCCTCGGGAACAATGAGCAGTTCTTC
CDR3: CASSVGTLGNNEQFF

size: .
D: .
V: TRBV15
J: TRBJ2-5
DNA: TGTGCCACCAGCAGAGATCGGGGGGAGACCCAGTACTTC
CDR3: CATSRDRGETQYF

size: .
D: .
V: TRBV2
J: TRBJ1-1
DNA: TGTGCCAGCAGCCTCGACAGGAACACTGAAGCTTTCTTT
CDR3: CASSLDRNTEAFF

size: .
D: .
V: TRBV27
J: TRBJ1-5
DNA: TGTGCCAGCAGCTCTCGGGGTCCGGATAGCAATCAGCCCCAGCATTTT
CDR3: CASSSRGPDSNQPQHF

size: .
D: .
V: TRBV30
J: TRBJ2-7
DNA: TGTGCCTGGAGTGTGGAGGGGCCATACGAGCAGTACTTC
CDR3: CAWSVEGPYEQYF

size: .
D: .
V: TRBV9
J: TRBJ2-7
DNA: TGTGCCAGCAGCCTCACCTCCGGGACTTTCTACGAGCAGTACTTC
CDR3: CASSLTSGTFYEQYF

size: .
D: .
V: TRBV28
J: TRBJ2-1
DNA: TGTGCCAGCAGCCAAGTCAAGGGTTGGGGCCTTAATGAGCAGTTCTTC
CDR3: CASSQVKGWGLNEQFF